This entry features one T cell receptor beta chain sequence. Its antigen remains unidentified. This entry is derived from a study of blood T cells in healthy people across ages. Together with a sample-barcoded 5' primer, a J-beta primer mix was included in a second PCR lasting about 7 to 12 cycles. Any given sample supplied a minimum of 2.5 million CDR3-containing paired-end reads. MiXCR, applied by TCRdb to the 5' RACE reads, yields one record per CDR3 protein. The repertoire has about 680,000 distinct CDR3 sequences, 49% of them found once; the top ten carry 25% to 35%. Study results and limitations: PBMC samples, being unsorted, prevented any conclusive comparison of naive and antigen-experienced cells. Donors of long life had a larger count of naive CD4+ cells and greater diversity than aged donors.

Trimming took 1 base from V and 1 from J, leaving 8 bases between them. The CDR3 is 14 amino acids. The V gene's germline CDR1 is GTSNPN and CDR2 SVGIG (reference sequence). Input material: blood. The rearrangement uses TRBV30 and TRBJ1-5; no clear D gene. This sequence was found in a woman aged 55-69 years in good health. Written as DNA, the CDR3 is TGTGCCTGGAGTGGGACGGCCAGCAATCAGCCCCAGCATTTT. This gives the protein CAWSGTASNQPQHF. The complete variable domain, with remaining parts taken from reference TRBV30 and TRBJ1-5, reads SQTIHQWPATLVQPVGSPLSLECTVEGTSNPNLYWYRQAAGRGLQLLFYSVGIGQISSEVPQNLSASRPQDRQFILSSKKLLLSDSGFYLCAWSGTASNQPQHFGDGTRLSIL.